The rows below give T cell receptor beta chains drawn from one sample of a study of T-cell reconstitution after alpha-beta-depleted transplantation in children. TCRdb re-called the PCR reads with MiXCR, one entry per CDR3 protein. The sample has 600,000 or so distinct CDR3 sequences, more than 20% seen once. Material: PBMCs, mostly from graft donor cells, obtained 360 days after TCRalphabeta/CD19-depleted stem cell transplant. These receptors were taken from a boy less than two years old who had a stem cell transplant for acute myeloid leukemia, so the T cells may come from the graft donor. CDR3s include the opening cysteine and the closing phenylalanine or tryptophan. D genes are given only for firm matches. Only some rows state a clone size, as once, few, many or a class for expanded clones.

>TRBD1|16|TRBJ2-7|few|TRBV7-9
CASSLGRDRYSYEQYF
TGTGCCAGCAGCTTAGGCCGGGACAGGTACTCCTACGAGCAGTACTTC
>TRBD1|11|TRBJ2-1|many|TRBV29-1
CSVNRGDEQFF
TGCAGCGTAAACAGGGGGGATGAGCAGTTCTTC
>TRBD1|16|TRBJ2-5|many|TRBV5-1
CASSLGPGTGEETQYF
TGCGCCAGCAGCTTGGGGCCCGGGACAGGGGAAGAGACCCAGTACTTC
>TRBD2|14|TRBJ2-5|.|TRBV5-5
CASSKPGGQETQYF
TGTGCCAGCAGTAAACCGGGAGGACAAGAGACCCAGTACTTC
>.|14|TRBJ2-7|many|TRBV15
CATSRWKDGYEQYF
TGTGCCACCAGCAGATGGAAGGACGGCTACGAGCAGTACTTC
>TRBD2|15|TRBJ2-2|.|TRBV12-3/TRBV12-4
CASSFVLAGSGELFF
TGTGCCAGCAGTTTTGTGCTAGCGGGGTCCGGGGAGCTGTTTTTT
>.|14|TRBJ2-1|many|TRBV12-3/TRBV12-4
CASNSGYAYNEQFF
TGTGCCAGCAACTCAGGTTATGCCTACAATGAGCAGTTCTTC
>TRBD2|15|TRBJ2-3|.|TRBV20-1
CSASLRGGRTDTQYF
TGCAGTGCTAGTCTTCGGGGGGGCCGCACAGATACGCAGTATTTT
>.|15|TRBJ2-7|few|TRBV10-3
CAISVGQSLRAEQYF
TGTGCCATCAGTGTTGGACAGTCCCTAAGAGCGGAGCAGTACTTC
>.|15|TRBJ2-3|.|TRBV20-1
CSASLRRGLTDTQYF
TGCAGTGCTAGCCTCCGGAGGGGGCTCACAGATACGCAGTATTTT
>.|13|TRBJ2-1|.|TRBV21-1
CASSRRSGREQFF
TGTGCCAGCAGCAGGCGTAGCGGGCGTGAGCAGTTCTTC
>.|14|TRBJ2-1|.|TRBV5-1
CASSSDYIYNEQFF
TGCGCCAGCAGCTCGGACTACATATACAATGAGCAGTTCTTC
>TRBD2|15|TRBJ2-5|many|TRBV20-1
CSALRTSGVQETQYF
TGCAGTGCTCTACGGACTAGCGGCGTTCAAGAGACCCAGTACTTC
>TRBD1|16|TRBJ2-1|.|TRBV7-3
CASSPTGQGSGHEQFF
TGTGCCAGCAGCCCCACAGGACAGGGTTCCGGCCATGAGCAGTTCTTC
>TRBD1|13|TRBJ2-1|few|TRBV6-1
CASRRDSPNEQFF
TGTGCCAGCAGAAGGGACAGTCCAAATGAGCAGTTCTTC
>.|14|TRBJ2-5|few|TRBV12-3/TRBV12-4
CASTLLEAEETQYF
TGTGCCAGCACCCTATTGGAGGCTGAGGAGACCCAGTACTTC
>.|14|TRBJ2-1|few|TRBV20-1
CSAARSSSYNEQFF
TGCAGTGCTGCCCGGTCGAGCTCCTACAATGAGCAGTTCTTC
>.|14|TRBJ2-5|.|TRBV10-1
CASSESKGRETQYF
TGCGCCAGCAGTGAGTCTAAGGGGAGAGAGACCCAGTACTTC
>.|15|TRBJ1-5|few|TRBV5-1
CASSLFGDSNQPQHF
TGCGCCAGCAGCTTGTTTGGTGATAGCAATCAGCCCCAGCATTTT
>TRBD2|15|TRBJ2-1|.|TRBV28
CASSPTSGKYNEQFF
TGTGCCAGCAGCCCGACTAGCGGGAAATACAATGAGCAGTTCTTC
>TRBD2|15|TRBJ2-3|many|TRBV29-1
CSVRPLAGYTDTQYF
TGCAGCGTTAGGCCCTTAGCGGGCTACACAGATACGCAGTATTTT
>.|15|TRBJ2-1|.|TRBV28
CASEVASQNYNEQFF
TGTGCCAGCGAAGTTGCCTCTCAAAACTACAATGAGCAGTTCTTC
>TRBD2|14|TRBJ2-5|.|TRBV28
CASSLAGDQETQYF
TGTGCCAGCAGTTTGGCGGGAGACCAAGAGACCCAGTACTTC
>.|15|TRBJ2-3|once|TRBV20-1
CSAGRTGTSTDTQYF
TGCAGTGCTGGAAGGACTGGCACTAGCACAGATACGCAGTATTTT
>TRBD2|12|TRBJ2-5|.|TRBV29-1
CSVREYQETQYF
TGCAGCGTGCGGGAGTACCAAGAGACCCAGTACTTC
>.|16|TRBJ1-5|.|TRBV12-5
CASGLVCGVSNQPQHF
TGTGCTAGTGGTTTGGTATGTGGGGTTTCCAATCAGCCCCAGCATTTT
>.|16|TRBJ2-4|.|TRBV12-3/TRBV12-4
CASSPALVSTGDIQYF
TGTGCCAGCAGTCCCGCCCTAGTATCTACCGGAGACATTCAGTACTTC
>TRBD2|16|TRBJ2-3|.|TRBV6-1
CAFSRASGGLVDTQYF
TGTGCCTTCTCCCGGGCTAGCGGGGGGCTCGTGGATACGCAGTATTTT
>.|13|TRBJ2-2|.|TRBV7-2
CASTPVGAGELFF
TGTGCCAGCACCCCGGTAGGGGCCGGGGAGCTGTTTTTT
>.|14|TRBJ2-1|many|TRBV20-1
CSARDGRDYNEQFF
TGCAGTGCTAGAGATGGGAGAGACTACAATGAGCAGTTCTTC
>TRBD1|14|TRBJ2-3|few|TRBV27
CASSPGQDTDTQYF
TGTGCCAGCAGTCCGGGACAGGACACAGATACGCAGTATTTT
>.|15|TRBJ2-4|many|TRBV29-1
CSVWTADTAKNIQYF
TGCAGCGTGTGGACAGCCGATACAGCCAAAAACATTCAGTACTTC
>TRBD1|14|TRBJ2-3|few|TRBV20-1
CSALRGRGTDTQYF
TGCAGTGCACTCAGGGGGCGCGGCACAGATACGCAGTATTTT
>.|14|TRBJ1-4|.|TRBV7-9
CASSLRQEGEKLFF
TGTGCCAGCAGCTTACGACAAGAGGGAGAAAAACTGTTTTTT
>.|17|TRBJ2-3|many|TRBV20-1
CSAPRSDLRASTDTQYF
TGCAGTGCGCCCCGGTCCGACTTACGGGCTAGCACAGATACGCAGTATTTT
>.|14|TRBJ2-3|few|TRBV6-1
CASTRGGVTDTQYF
TGTGCCAGCACCAGAGGGGGTGTCACAGATACGCAGTATTTT
>TRBD2|16|TRBJ2-3|.|TRBV13
CASSLDAGGPVDTQYF
TGTGCCAGCAGCTTAGATGCGGGGGGGCCTGTAGATACGCAGTATTTT
>.|13|TRBJ2-1|.|TRBV14
CASSQGWGNEQFF
TGTGCCAGCAGCCAAGGGTGGGGAAATGAGCAGTTCTTC
>.|14|TRBJ1-6|.|TRBV28
CASSSAGLGSPLHF
TGTGCCAGCAGTTCCGCAGGGTTAGGGTCACCCCTCCACTTT
>.|15|TRBJ2-4|few|TRBV14
CASSPPNLAKNIQYF
TGTGCCAGCAGCCCCCCGAACCTAGCCAAAAACATTCAGTACTTC
>.|18|TRBJ2-6|few|TRBV15
CATSRGVHLISGANVLTF
TGTGCCACCAGCAGAGGAGTACACCTCATCTCTGGGGCCAACGTCCTGACTTTC
>.|16|TRBJ2-7|many|TRBV6-2/TRBV6-3
CASSLQLGGQSDEQYF
TGTGCCAGCAGTCTTCAACTGGGTGGACAGAGCGACGAGCAGTACTTC